This record looks at one T cell receptor (beta chain) sequence and its context. No antigen is known for it. Clones were sequenced by immunoSEQ multiplex PCR, and TCRdb holds only the in-frame ones, with some missing. The repertoire holds roughly 260,000 clones, 85% to 90% seen once, with 2% to 3% in the top ten. These data are taken from a study of cytomegalovirus exposure and HLA in healthy donors. Overall study: According to later analysis, the same platform produced the roughly 120 validation and under 700 first-cohort repertoires. Study results and caveats: The authors listed 150 or so TCR beta chains as cytomegalovirus-associated. Rare sequences made up most TCRs, while some public TCRs were found in many donors.

With V trimmed by 7 bases and J by 3 bases, 4 bases remained unmatched. Looked up from germline, CDR1 is MNHEY and CDR2 is SVGAGI. This CDR3 spans 14 amino acids. The source material was PBMCs. The chain recombines TRBV6-5 with TRBJ2-2; 8 positions match TRBD2. This clonotype originated in a young man in good health and CMV-seronegative. In DNA, the CDR3 is TGTGCCAGCATCGAGCGGGGGCACACCGGGGAGCTGTTTTTT. Amino acids: CASIERGHTGELFF.